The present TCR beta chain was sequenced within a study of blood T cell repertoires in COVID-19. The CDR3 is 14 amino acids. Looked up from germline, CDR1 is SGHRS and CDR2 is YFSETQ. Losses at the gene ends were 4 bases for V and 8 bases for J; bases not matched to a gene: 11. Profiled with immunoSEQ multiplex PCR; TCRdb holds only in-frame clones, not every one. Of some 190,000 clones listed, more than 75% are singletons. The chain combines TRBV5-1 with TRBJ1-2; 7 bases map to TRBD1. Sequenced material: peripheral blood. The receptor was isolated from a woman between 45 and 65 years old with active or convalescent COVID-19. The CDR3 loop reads CASSAESGTEGYTF. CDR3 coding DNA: TGCGCCAGCAGCGCCGAATCCGGGACAGAGGGCTACACCTTC.